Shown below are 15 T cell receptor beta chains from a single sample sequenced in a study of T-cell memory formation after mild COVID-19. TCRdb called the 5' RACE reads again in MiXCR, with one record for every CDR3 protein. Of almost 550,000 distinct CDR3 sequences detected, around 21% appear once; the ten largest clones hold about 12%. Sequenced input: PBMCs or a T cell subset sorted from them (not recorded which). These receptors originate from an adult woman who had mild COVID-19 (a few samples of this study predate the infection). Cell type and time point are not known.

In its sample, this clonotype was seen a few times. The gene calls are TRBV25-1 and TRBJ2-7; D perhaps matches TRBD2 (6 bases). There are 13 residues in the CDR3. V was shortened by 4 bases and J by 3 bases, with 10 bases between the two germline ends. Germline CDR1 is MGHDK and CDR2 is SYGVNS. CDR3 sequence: CASSGTRGYEQYF. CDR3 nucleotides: TGTGCCAGCAGTGGTACGCGGGGCTACGAGCAGTACTTC.

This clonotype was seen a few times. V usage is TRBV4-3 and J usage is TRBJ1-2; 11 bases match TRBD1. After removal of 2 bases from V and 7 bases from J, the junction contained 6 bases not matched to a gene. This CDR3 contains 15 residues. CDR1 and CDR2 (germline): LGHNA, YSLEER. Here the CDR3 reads CASSQPGQGASGYTF. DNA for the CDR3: TGCGCCAGCAGCCAACCAGGACAGGGGGCGAGTGGCTACACCTTC.

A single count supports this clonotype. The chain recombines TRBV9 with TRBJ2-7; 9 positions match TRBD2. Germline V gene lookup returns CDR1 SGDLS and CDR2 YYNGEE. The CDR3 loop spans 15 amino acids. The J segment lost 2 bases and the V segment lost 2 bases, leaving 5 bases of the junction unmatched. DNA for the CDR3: TGTGCCAGCAGCGTCGGTAGCGGGGGAACCTACGAGCAGTACTTC. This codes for CASSVGSGGTYEQYF.

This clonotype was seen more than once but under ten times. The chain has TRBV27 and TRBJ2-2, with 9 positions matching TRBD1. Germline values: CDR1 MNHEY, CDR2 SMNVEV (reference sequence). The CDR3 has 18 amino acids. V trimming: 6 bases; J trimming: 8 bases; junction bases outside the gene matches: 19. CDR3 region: CASRIVPGTGPFGGELFF. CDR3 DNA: TGTGCCAGCAGAATAGTTCCTGGGACAGGGCCCTTTGGTGGGGAGCTGTTTTTT.

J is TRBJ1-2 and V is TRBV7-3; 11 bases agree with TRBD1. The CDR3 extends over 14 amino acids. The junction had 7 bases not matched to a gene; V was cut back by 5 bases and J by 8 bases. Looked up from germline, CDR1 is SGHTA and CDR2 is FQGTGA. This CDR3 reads CASSLGTGGSGYTF. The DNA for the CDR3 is TGTGCCAGCAGCCTCGGGACAGGGGGTTCCGGCTACACCTTC.

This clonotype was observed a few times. The chain's CDR3 is CASSQVVGIYGYTF. The CDR3 coding sequence is TGCGCCAGCAGCCAAGTAGTCGGGATCTATGGCTACACCTTC. The chain combines TRBV4-1 with TRBJ1-2; D call uncertain. This CDR3 region has 14 residues. V was trimmed by 1 base and J by 4 bases, leaving 10 bases between them. CDR1 and CDR2 from the germline V gene are MGHRA and YSYEKL.

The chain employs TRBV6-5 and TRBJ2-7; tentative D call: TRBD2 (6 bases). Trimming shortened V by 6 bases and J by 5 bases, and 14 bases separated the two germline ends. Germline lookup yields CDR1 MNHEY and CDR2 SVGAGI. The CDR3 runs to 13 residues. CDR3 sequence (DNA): TGTGCCAGCAGACTCTCCGCGGGGAACGAGCAGTACTTC. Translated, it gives CASRLSAGNEQYF.

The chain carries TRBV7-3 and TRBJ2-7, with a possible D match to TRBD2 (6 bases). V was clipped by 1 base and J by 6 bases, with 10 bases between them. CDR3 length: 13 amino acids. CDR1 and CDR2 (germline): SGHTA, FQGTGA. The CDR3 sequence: CASSLSRESEQYF. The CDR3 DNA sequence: TGTGCCAGCAGCTTAAGTCGGGAGTCCGAGCAGTACTTC. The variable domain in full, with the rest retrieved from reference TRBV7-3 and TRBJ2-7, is GAGVSQTPSNKVTEKGKYVELRCDPISGHTALYWYRQSLGQGPEFLIYFQGTGAADDSGLPNDRFFAVRPEGSVSTLKIQRTERGDSAVYLCASSLSRESEQYFGPGTRLTVT.

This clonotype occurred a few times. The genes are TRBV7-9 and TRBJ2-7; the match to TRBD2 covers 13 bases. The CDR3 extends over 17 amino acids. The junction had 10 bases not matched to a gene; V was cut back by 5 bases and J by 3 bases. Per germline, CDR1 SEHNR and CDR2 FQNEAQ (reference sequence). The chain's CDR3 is CASSRAVRTSGSYEQYF. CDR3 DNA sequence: TGTGCCAGCAGCCGGGCAGTGCGGACTAGCGGGAGCTACGAGCAGTACTTC.

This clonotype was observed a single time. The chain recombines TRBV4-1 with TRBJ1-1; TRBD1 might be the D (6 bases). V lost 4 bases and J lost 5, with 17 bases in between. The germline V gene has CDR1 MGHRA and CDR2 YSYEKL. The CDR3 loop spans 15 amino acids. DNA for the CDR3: TGCGCCAGCAGCCGGTTACAGGGATACAGGACTGAAGCTTTCTTT. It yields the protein CASSRLQGYRTEAFF.

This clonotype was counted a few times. The CDR3 is CAWQVGLETEAFF. The DNA for the CDR3 is TGTGCCTGGCAGGTAGGGCTAGAGACTGAAGCTTTCTTT. The chain is built from TRBV30 and TRBJ1-1; D uncertain. Trimming removed 5 bases from V and 5 bases from J, with 15 bases in between. Germline CDR1 is GTSNPN and CDR2 is SVGIG (reference sequence). This CDR3 contains 13 residues.

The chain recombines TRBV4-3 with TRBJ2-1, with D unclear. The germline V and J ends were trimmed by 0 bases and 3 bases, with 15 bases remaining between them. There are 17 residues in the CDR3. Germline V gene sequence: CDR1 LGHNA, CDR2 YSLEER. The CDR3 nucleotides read TGCGCCAGCAGCCAAGAAGTAGGGCGAAGCTACTACAATGAGCAGTTCTTC. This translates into CASSQEVGRSYYNEQFF.

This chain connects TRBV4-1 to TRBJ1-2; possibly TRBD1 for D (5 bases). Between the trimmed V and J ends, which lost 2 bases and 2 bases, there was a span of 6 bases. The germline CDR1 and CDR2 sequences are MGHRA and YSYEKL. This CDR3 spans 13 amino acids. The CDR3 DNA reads TGCGCCAGCAGCCAACGGGGGAACTATGGCTACACCTTC. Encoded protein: CASSQRGNYGYTF.

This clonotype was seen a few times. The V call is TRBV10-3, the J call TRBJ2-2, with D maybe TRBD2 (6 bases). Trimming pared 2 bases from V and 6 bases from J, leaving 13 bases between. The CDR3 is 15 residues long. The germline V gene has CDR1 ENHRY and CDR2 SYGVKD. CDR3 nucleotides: TGTGCCATCAGTGAGAAACTAGCCTACCCCGGGGAGCTGTTTTTT. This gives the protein CAISEKLAYPGELFF.

Here the CDR3 reads CSVEDLTGADTGELFF. The CDR3 nucleotides read TGCAGCGTTGAAGATCTCACAGGGGCTGACACCGGGGAGCTGTTTTTT. V is TRBV29-1 and J is TRBJ2-2, with 7 bases aligning to TRBD1. The J segment lost 3 bases and the V segment lost 0 bases, leaving 7 bases of the junction unmatched. The germline CDR1 and CDR2 sequences are SQVTM and ANQGSEA. The CDR3 is made up of 16 amino acids.